This T cell receptor beta chain appears in the sequencing data of a study of blood T cell repertoires in COVID-19. Background on the study: Whether acute or convalescent, the COVID-19 samples came from the United States, Italy and Spain. The cDNA or gDNA used as material had been derived from T cells, B-cell-depleted T cells, or PBMCs.

The CDR3 has 17 residues. Per the original data handling: Amplification from reference gene primers served as the basis for estimated nucleated cell counts. Data came from immunoSEQ multiplex PCR; TCRdb stores just in-frame clones and leaves some out. That table furnishes V, J and clone size, whereas the DNA furnished D and trimming. This sample has more than 250,000 clones, with approximately 84% found just once. The chain uses TRBV21-1 and TRBJ2-4; the table's D gene call, TRBD1, was not cross checked with the DNA. TRBV21-1 is a known pseudogene. This clonotype was obtained from a woman under 40 who had recovered from COVID-19. The sequenced sample consisted of peripheral blood. CDR3 residues: CASSKVPGELAKNIQYF. The CDR3 DNA sequence: TGTGCCAGCAGCAAAGTCCCAGGGGAACTAGCCAAAAACATTCAGTACTTC.